This passage covers 11 T cell receptor beta chains from one sample sequenced in a study of post-analysis software for immune sequencing data. Findings and limits, study-wide: Patients used roughly five TRBV segments, including TRBV5-6, TRBV5-1 and TRBV20-1, more often than controls.

Unique molecular identifiers tagged the TCR beta cDNA libraries. TCRdb processed the PCR reads anew with MiXCR; each CDR3 protein has one entry. The sample shows roughly 670,000 distinct CDR3 sequences, roughly three fifths of them seen only once. The antigens of these receptors remain unknown. Source material: blood. The receptors were gathered from a girl aged 2-10 years with multiple sclerosis.

The chain carries TRBV21-1 and TRBJ1-2; TRBD1, the table's D call, was not compared with the DNA. TRBV21-1 is flagged as a pseudogene. This CDR3 spans 13 amino acids. In DNA form, the CDR3 reads TGTGCCAGCCGGGGGGCAGCCGGGCATGGCTACACCTTC. Protein product: CASRGAAGHGYTF.

V and J are TRBV18 and TRBJ2-1; the D gene is possibly TRBD1 (5 bases). Germline V gene sequence: CDR1 KGHSH, CDR2 LQKENI. V lost 3 bases and J lost 0, with 15 bases in between. This CDR3 spans 17 amino acids. The DNA of the CDR3 is TGTGCCAGCTCACCGAGTTGGACACCGAGCTCCTACAATGAGCAGTTCTTC. Its translation: CASSPSWTPSSYNEQFF. The full variable domain, in which reference TRBV18 and TRBJ2-1 provide the parts outside the CDR3, is NAGVMQNPRHLVRRRGQEARLRCSPMKGHSHVYWYRQLPEEGLKFMVYLQKENIIDESGMPKERFSAEFPKEGPSILRIQQVVRGDSAAYFCASSPSWTPSSYNEQFFGPGTRLTVL.

The chain is built from TRBV29-1 and TRBJ2-7, with 10 bases fitting TRBD1. The tail of the sequence fits TRBJ2-4 better, so the J call may be wrong. This CDR3 comprises 14 residues. The germline gives CDR1 SQVTM, CDR2 ANQGSEA. CDR3 DNA sequence: TGCAGCGCTAAGACAGGGGGCTTACCTAACATTCAGTACTTC. Translation gives CSAKTGGLPNIQYF.

The chain recombines TRBV10-3 with TRBJ1-1; no definite D call. Trimming left V 2 bases short and J 1 base short, with 17 bases between. This CDR3 region has 17 residues. Germline CDR1 and CDR2: ENHRY and SYGVKD. The CDR3 is CAISERWLSDTNTEAFF. For the CDR3, the DNA is TGTGCCATCAGTGAGAGGTGGTTATCAGACACGAACACTGAAGCTTTCTTT.

V usage is TRBV5-1 and J usage is TRBJ2-3, with a tentative D call TRBD2 (7 bases). Germline V gene lookup returns CDR1 SGHRS and CDR2 YFSETQ. This CDR3 has 17 residues. V was cut by 1 base and J by 1 base, with 16 bases left in between. The CDR3 spells CASSLLLAGARTDTQYF. The CDR3 DNA sequence: TGCGCCAGCAGCTTGTTGCTGGCGGGGGCCCGCACAGATACGCAGTATTTT. The full variable domain, completed using reference TRBV5-1 and TRBJ2-3, is KAGVTQTPRYLIKTRGQQVTLSCSPISGHRSVSWYQQTPGQGLQFLFEYFSETQRNKGNFPGRFSGRQFSNSRSEMNVSTLELGDSALYLCASSLLLAGARTDTQYFGPGTRLTVL.

This clonotype was found a few times. The chain carries TRBV12-3 or TRBV12-4 and TRBJ1-1; weak D call: TRBD1 (5 bases). CDR3 length: 14 residues. V gave up 6 bases and J gave up 1 base, with 12 bases separating them. The CDR3 reads CASRPPGGNTEAFF. The CDR3 DNA sequence: TGTGCCAGCAGGCCCCCCGGGGGGAACACTGAAGCTTTCTTT.

This chain uses TRBV20-1 with TRBJ2-3, with a possible D match to TRBD2 (6 bases). This CDR3 contains 15 residues. Germline V gene lookup returns CDR1 DFQATT and CDR2 SNEGSKA (reference sequence). V was trimmed by 8 bases and J by 3 bases, leaving 21 bases between them. This chain's CDR3 is CSLRDAGRTTDTQYF. The DNA for the CDR3 is TGCAGTCTTAGAGATGCGGGGAGGACAACAGATACGCAGTATTTT.

This chain connects TRBV20-1 to TRBJ2-1; D uncertain. Trimming took off 3 bases at V and 6 bases at J, with 9 bases between the two ends. CDR1 is DFQATT, CDR2 SNEGSKA, per germline (reference sequence). The CDR3 is 12 residues long. The CDR3 bases are TGCAGTGCTAGTAGGACGACCAATGAGCAGTTCTTC. It encodes CSASRTTNEQFF.

Written as DNA, the CDR3 is TGTGCCAGCAGCTTGGACGGGAGTTACAACAATGAGCAGTTCTTC. It codes for CASSLDGSYNNEQFF. V is TRBV7-3 and J is TRBJ2-1; maybe TRBD2 (6 bases). CDR1 is SGHTA and CDR2 is FQGTGA in the germline V gene. V was cut by 3 bases and J by 5 bases, with 14 bases left in between. The CDR3 covers 15 residues.

This clonotype was observed a handful of times. V is TRBV20-1 and J is TRBJ2-7, with D hard to call. The CDR3 has 15 amino acids. CDR1 DFQATT and CDR2 SNEGSKA come from the germline V gene (reference sequence). Trimming removed 4 bases from V and 0 bases from J, with 16 bases in between. CDR3 sequence reads: CSATSPNGHSYEQYF. As DNA, the CDR3 is TGCAGTGCTACATCTCCCAACGGTCACTCCTACGAGCAGTACTTC.

The chain joins TRBV10-3 to TRBJ1-1; D gene uncertain. From germline, CDR1 is ENHRY and CDR2 SYGVKD. The length of the CDR3 is 12 residues. Trimming pared 2 bases from V and 1 base from J, leaving 2 bases between. CDR3 sequence reads: CAISETNTEAFF. The CDR3 DNA reads as TGTGCCATCAGTGAGACGAACACTGAAGCTTTCTTT.